The 17 T cell receptor beta chains in this list originate from one sample, sequenced in a study of T cell responses to AZD1222 COVID-19 vaccine (dated by TCRdb to the early 2020s). What the time point label conveys for this sample: about 28 days (+/-7) after the second vaccine dose. Receptor libraries were prepared by the immunoSEQ multiplex PCR assay. TCRdb took this table from immuneACCESS and kept in-frame rearrangements with V and J called. Such tables lack part of the clones; where checked against another copy, unresolved V genes explain under half of the gap, and the rest is unexplained. Here the sample has about 78,000 clones; about 90% occur a single time. The top ten constitute 1.3% to 1.5% of the sample. The sequencing here drew on peripheral blood, taken 28 days after the second AZD1222 dose. The receptors shown here come from an adult who received the AZD1222 COVID-19 vaccine.

V gene TRBV6-5 combines with J gene TRBJ2-3, with TRBD1 matching 9 bases. The CDR3 covers 15 residues. Germline V gene lookup returns CDR1 MNHEY and CDR2 SVGAGI. V shed 7 bases and J 11 bases; nucleotides not matched to a gene: 16. The CDR3 region is CASKGGDRASGMQYF. CDR3 in DNA: TGTGCCAGCAAAGGGGGGGACAGGGCCTCCGGTATGCAGTATTTT.

This clone was recorded only once. The chain combines TRBV7-3 with TRBJ2-1, with 9 bases matching TRBD2. Germline V gene lookup returns CDR1 SGHTA and CDR2 FQGTGA. The CDR3 is 17 residues long. V lost 0 bases, J lost 0 bases, and 3 bases stayed unmatched. The CDR3 DNA reads TGTGCCAGCAGCTTAACAGCTAGCGGGGCCTCCTACAATGAGCAGTTCTTC. Protein: CASSLTASGASYNEQFF.

V usage is TRBV27 and J usage is TRBJ1-1, with a weak D call TRBD1 (6 bases). Germline values: CDR1 MNHEY, CDR2 SMNVEV (reference sequence). The CDR3 extends over 16 amino acids. V lost 1 base to trimming and J lost 4 bases, with 16 bases between them. The CDR3 nucleotides are TGTGCCAGCAGTTTATTGGGGGACACCCCTACCACTGAAGCTTTCTTT. It encodes CASSLLGDTPTTEAFF.

The chain recombines TRBV28 with TRBJ1-3; D unresolved. Trimming removed 6 bases from V and 0 bases from J, with 18 bases in between. The V gene's germline CDR1 is MDHEN and CDR2 SYDVKM. The length of the CDR3 is 17 residues. The CDR3 nucleotides are TGTGCCAGCAGCCCTGATAAAGGCGTCTTCTCTGGAAACACCATATATTTT. This encodes CASSPDKGVFSGNTIYF.

The genes are TRBV18 and TRBJ1-5; possible D gene TRBD1, 5 bases. Germline lookup yields CDR1 KGHSH and CDR2 LQKENI. V gave up 3 bases and J gave up 6 bases, with 9 bases separating them. There are 13 residues in the CDR3. The CDR3 loop is CASSPGGGQPQHF. In DNA form, the CDR3 reads TGTGCCAGCTCACCGGGTGGGGGTCAGCCCCAGCATTTT.

The V gene is TRBV7-2, the J gene TRBJ2-3; D is undetermined. Germline values: CDR1 SGHTA, CDR2 FQGNSA. The CDR3 runs 15 residues. Trimming stripped 5 bases from V and 5 bases from J, with 17 bases between. The CDR3 loop is CASSPTFRPKDTQYF. In DNA, the CDR3 is TGTGCCAGCAGCCCAACCTTTAGGCCTAAAGATACGCAGTATTTT.

This chain joins TRBV30 and TRBJ2-7; D remains ambiguous. The CDR3 has 10 residues. The germline V gene has CDR1 GTSNPN and CDR2 SVGIG (reference sequence). V shed 0 bases and J shed 5 bases, with 2 bases lying between them. The CDR3 DNA sequence: TGTGCCTGGAGTGTAGACGAGCAGTACTTC. It translates to CAWSVDEQYF.

This rearrangement joins TRBV2 to TRBJ1-6; the D is unclear. V shed 5 bases and J shed 7 bases, with 12 bases lying between them. The germline V gene has CDR1 SNHLY and CDR2 FYNNEI. The length of the CDR3 is 14 residues. The DNA for the CDR3 is TGTGCCAGCAGTTCCCGGGGTTGGAATTCACCCCTCCACTTT. Its protein product is CASSSRGWNSPLHF.

This clone was detected only once. The chain links TRBV10-3 to TRBJ2-1; 7 bases are a match to TRBD2. CDR3 length equals 14 residues. The germline V gene has CDR1 ENHRY and CDR2 SYGVKD. The junction had 8 bases not matched to a gene; V was cut back by 4 bases and J by 8 bases. CDR3 nucleotides: TGTGCCATCAGTGTAAAACTAGCGTCGGATGAGCAGTTCTTC. As protein: CAISVKLASDEQFF.

Notes on this clone: The identical CDR3 is also encoded by other nucleotide sequences in the sample. The chain recombines TRBV28 with TRBJ1-3; 7 bases agree with TRBD1. CDR1 is MDHEN, CDR2 SYDVKM, per germline. V lost 6 bases to trimming and J lost 4 bases; unmatched junction nucleotides: 6. This CDR3 contains 14 residues. DNA of the CDR3: TGTGCCAGCAGCCTCGACAGGGTCGGAAACACCATATATTTT. The encoded protein is CASSLDRVGNTIYF.

This chain uses TRBV7-6 with TRBJ2-3; D uncertain. Germline CDR1 SGHVS, CDR2 FNYEAQ. The ends were cut back, 1 base at V and 2 bases at J, with 13 bases in the middle. CDR3 size: 16 residues. In DNA, the CDR3 is TGTGCCAGCAGCTTAGGGGGAACAGCTCCCACAGATACGCAGTATTTT. Translation: CASSLGGTAPTDTQYF.

The V gene is TRBV21-1, the J gene TRBJ2-3. TRBV21-1 is an annotated pseudogene. The CDR3 consists of 15 residues. The CDR3 DNA sequence: TGTGCCAGCAGCTTCCGAAGGTTCTGCACAGATACGCAGTATTTT. It encodes CASSFRRFCTDTQYF.

CDR3 region: CASSLWRGLDTEAFF. CDR3 nucleotides: TGTGCCAGCAGCTTATGGCGGGGGTTGGACACTGAAGCTTTCTTT. This chain uses TRBV7-8 with TRBJ1-1; tentatively, D is TRBD1 (5 bases). The V end lost 2 bases, the J end lost 3 bases, and 13 bases lay between the germline ends. The CDR3 is made up of 15 amino acids. The V gene's germline CDR1 is SGHVS and CDR2 FQNEAQ. Looking up the rest from reference TRBV7-8 and TRBJ1-1 gives the full variable domain: GAGVSQSPRYKVAKRGQDVALRCDPISGHVSLFWYQQALGQGPEFLTYFQNEAQLDKSGLPSDRFFAERPEGSVSTLKIQRTQQEDSAVYLCASSLWRGLDTEAFFGQGTRLTVV.

The rearrangement joins TRBV28 to TRBJ1-2; a weak D match, TRBD1 (5 bases). The V gene's germline CDR1 is MDHEN and CDR2 SYDVKM. The CDR3 has 14 residues. V lost 5 bases and J lost 5, with 15 bases in between. CDR3 nucleotides: TGTGCCAGCAGTGGGGACTTTCTTGGGTATGGCTACACCTTC. Protein product: CASSGDFLGYGYTF.

In DNA form, the CDR3 reads TGTGCCAGCAGTTATCAGGGGGCGGGTGAAGCTTTCTTT. Protein sequence: CASSYQGAGEAFF. The chain uses TRBV28 and TRBJ1-1, with 8 bases that match TRBD1. CDR1 MDHEN and CDR2 SYDVKM come from the germline V gene. Trimming cost V 4 bases and J 7 bases; bases outside gene matches: 5. CDR3 size: 13 residues.

This clone was seen just once. The chain joins TRBV19 to TRBJ1-1; the match to TRBD1 covers 8 bases. The CDR3 is 14 amino acids. V trimming: 6 bases; J trimming: 5 bases; junction bases outside the gene matches: 8. In germline, CDR1 is LNHDA, CDR2 SQIVND (reference sequence). The CDR3 DNA reads as TGTGCCAGTAGCGACAGGGGAGTAAGAACTGAAGCTTTCTTT. Translation: CASSDRGVRTEAFF.

This clone has more than one count but fewer than ten. This CDR3 is CSVMNTEAFF. CDR3 coding DNA: TGCAGCGTTATGAACACTGAAGCTTTCTTT. This chain connects TRBV29-1 to TRBJ1-1; D is ambiguous. The CDR3 contains 10 residues. V lost 5 bases and J lost 0, with 1 base in between. Germline V CDR1 and CDR2: SQVTM, ANQGSEA.